These T cell receptor beta chains were read from a single sample in a study of shared T cell receptors in the human thymus. Some clones are missing from TCRdb's copy, which holds only in-frame ones; the method was immunoSEQ multiplex PCR. The sample lists hundreds of thousands of clones, more than 75% occurring once. The data also belong to a second study, concerning human thymus T cells.

Sequencing was done on a sample of thymocytes. The receptors come from a boy in the first two years of life with a congenital heart defect. Each CDR3 is given with its conserved first and last residue. Each record gives: J gene, V gene, CDR3 protein.

TRBJ1-3	TRBV30	CAWSPPPGQGEHSGNTIYF
TRBJ1-6	TRBV5-1	CASSLGFEDSPLHF
TRBJ2-5	TRBV6-1	CASSEDGGWETQYF
TRBJ2-3	TRBV5-4	CASSLGWREGWTDTQYF
TRBJ2-2	TRBV2	CASSELAGVTGELFF
TRBJ2-3	TRBV13	CASSPGPQREGRSTDTQYF
TRBJ2-7	TRBV20-1	CSGEGRNEQYF
TRBJ1-4	TRBV19	CASSMDTPRGEKLFF
TRBJ2-7	TRBV4-2	CASSQDGATSEQYF
TRBJ2-3	TRBV4-2	CASSQDLGLAGAGGTDTQYF
TRBJ2-7	TRBV15	CATSLRTGLYEQYF
TRBJ2-1	TRBV5-4	CASSTGLAGGKSEQFF
TRBJ2-2	TRBV2	CASSHNTGELFF
TRBJ2-7	TRBV4-2	CASSQEEKQGSAEQYF
TRBJ1-2	TRBV6-5	CASSTGSLVYGYTF
TRBJ2-7	TRBV19	CASRMGAGAYEQYF
TRBJ2-5	TRBV9	CASSVEAWGSSGPQETQYF